The clone carrying this T cell receptor beta chain came up a few times. This CDR3 comprises 15 residues. Trimming took off 1 base at V and 5 bases at J, with 16 bases between the two ends. Germline CDR1 is SGHRS and CDR2 is YFSETQ. These data originate in a study of immune cell composition in non-small cell lung cancer. The table came from immunoSEQ multiplex PCR; TCRdb's copy has only in-frame clones and leaves some out. The sample lists over 9,500 clones, under 65% occurring once. The specimen sequenced was lung tumor tissue. This receptor was taken from a human donor with non-small cell lung cancer. The chain links TRBV5-1 to TRBJ2-7; D is perhaps TRBD1 (5 bases). The CDR3 region has the DNA TGCGCCAGCAGCTTGTGGGGCACCGGTTTCGACGAGCAGTACTTC. This sequence encodes CASSLWGTGFDEQYF.